The rows below give T cell receptor beta chains drawn from one sample of a study of cytomegalovirus exposure and HLA in healthy donors. Repertoires were generated with immunoSEQ multiplex PCR, while TCRdb's copy carries only in-frame clones and drops some. The sample yields around 110,000 clones, 66% seen once. The sample was PBMCs. All receptors come from a man between 18 and 29 years old in good health and CMV-seronegative. Each CDR3 is given with its conserved first and last residue. The order of the fields is D gene, clone size, V gene, J gene, CDR3 DNA, CDR3 protein. A D gene is named only where the DNA matches it firmly. Expanded clones get a size class; other rows say once, few or many, or leave the size out.

TRBD2	few	TRBV7-2	TRBJ2-7	TGTGCCAGCAGCCTTAGGACTAGCGGCATCTGGGAGCAGTACTTC	CASSLRTSGIWEQYF
-	-	TRBV27	TRBJ2-4	TGTGCCAGCAGTTTATCCATGGCTGTTTCCGGGAGCCCGCCAAACATTCAGTACTTC	CASSLSMAVSGSPPNIQYF
-	-	TRBV6-5	TRBJ1-5	TGTGCCAGCAGACCACGGGGAAATAGCAATCAGCCCCAGCATTTT	CASRPRGNSNQPQHF
-	-	TRBV28	TRBJ2-6	TGTGCCAGCAACGCTGACTTCTCTGGGGCCAACGTCCTGACTTTC	CASNADFSGANVLTF
TRBD2	-	TRBV7-9	TRBJ2-1	TGTGCCAGCAGCACGGGACTAGCGGGAGGGGATGAGCAGTTCTTC	CASSTGLAGGDEQFF
-	-	TRBV10-1	TRBJ1-1	TGCGCCAGCAGTGAGGTCCGGGGTTTGAACACTGAAGCTTTCTTT	CASSEVRGLNTEAFF
-	-	TRBV7-2	TRBJ2-5	TGTGCCAGCAGCCGTGACTTCGCCGAAGAGACCCAGTACTTC	CASSRDFAEETQYF
TRBD2	-	TRBV14	TRBJ2-7	TGTGCCAGCAGCCCGTCTAGCGGGAGCCCCTACGAGCAGTACTTC	CASSPSSGSPYEQYF
TRBD1	-	TRBV5-1	TRBJ1-1	TGCGCCAGCAGCCGCCACAGGGGAGGTAGCACTGAAACTTTCTTT	CASSRHRGGSTETFF
-	-	TRBV19	TRBJ1-2	TGTGCCAGTAGTATGGGCTTTGGGCAGGGCCGTGGCTACACCTTC	CASSMGFGQGRGYTF
-	once	TRBV5-1	TRBJ2-1	TGCGCCAGCAGGGATAGACAGGCGAATGAGCAGTTCTTC	CASRDRQANEQFF
TRBD1	-	TRBV19	TRBJ1-5	TGTGCCAGTAGGACAGGGTGGCAGAGCAATCAGCCCCAGCATTTT	CASRTGWQSNQPQHF
TRBD2	-	TRBV6-4	TRBJ2-3	TGTGCCAGCAGTGAGGGTAGCGGGGGAACAGATACGCAGTATTTT	CASSEGSGGTDTQYF
TRBD1	-	TRBV6-5	TRBJ2-7	TGTGCCAGCAGACGGACAGGGGGCCTCTACGAGCAGTACTTC	CASRRTGGLYEQYF
-	few	TRBV28	TRBJ2-7	TGTGCCAGCAGTTTCGAATTAGTCGGACGGGACTACGAGCAGTACTTC	CASSFELVGRDYEQYF
-	few	TRBV29-1	TRBJ2-5	TGCAGCGTTAGGGGATTCCAAGAGACCCAGTACTTC	CSVRGFQETQYF
TRBD1	-	TRBV20-1	TRBJ2-7	TGCAGTGCTGGGGACAGCTACGAGCAGTACTTC	CSAGDSYEQYF
-	-	TRBV4-1	TRBJ1-5	TGCGCCAGCAGCCAAGATCGAGGGGGTGGACAGCCCCAGCATTTT	CASSQDRGGGQPQHF
TRBD1	-	TRBV6-5	TRBJ1-2	TGTGCCAGCAGTTACTCGGACAGGGCCTATGGCTACACCTTC	CASSYSDRAYGYTF
-	once	TRBV7-3	TRBJ2-5	TGTGCCAGCAGCGGCATGAAGACCCAGTACTTC	CASSGMKTQYF
TRBD1	few	TRBV27	TRBJ1-1	TGTGCCAGCAGTTTTTTAGGGACAGGTATGACTGAAGCTTTCTTT	CASSFLGTGMTEAFF
-	-	TRBV9	TRBJ1-6	TGTGCCAGCAGCGGAGCTAGACGGATCTCCTATAATTCACCCCTCCACTTT	CASSGARRISYNSPLHF
-	-	TRBV28	TRBJ1-3	TGTGCCAGCCAACAACCCAGGGGCCTCTCTGGAAACACCATATATTTT	CASQQPRGLSGNTIYF
-	-	TRBV30	TRBJ1-2	TGTGCCTGGAGGGGCGGGGGTGGCTACACCTTC	CAWRGGGGYTF
TRBD1	-	TRBV27	TRBJ2-2	TGTGCCAGCAGTTGGGACAGTAACACCGGGGAGCTGTTTTTT	CASSWDSNTGELFF
-	-	TRBV20-1	TRBJ1-1	TGCAGTGCTAGACAGGAAAAGGAAGCTTTCTTT	CSARQEKEAFF
-	few	TRBV5-1	TRBJ2-3	TGCGCCAGTTCCTTGGGTCGGGGGTCAGATACGCAGTATTTT	CASSLGRGSDTQYF
-	-	TRBV5-1	TRBJ2-3	TGCGCCAGCAGCTTGCGGCAGGCCCACACAGATACGCAGTATTTT	CASSLRQAHTDTQYF
TRBD2	few	TRBV28	TRBJ2-5	TGTGCCAGCAGTCCCCCTGCGGGGGGTGGACGGGAGACCCAGTACTTC	CASSPPAGGGRETQYF
TRBD1	few	TRBV4-2	TRBJ1-5	TGTGCCAGCAGCCATGGACAGGGAAACAATCAGCCCCAGCATTTT	CASSHGQGNNQPQHF
-	-	TRBV6-5	TRBJ2-7	TGTGCCAGCAGTTCTTCATGGAGATCCGACGAGCAGTACTTC	CASSSSWRSDEQYF
TRBD1	-	TRBV5-1	TRBJ2-2	TGCGCCAGCAGCTTGGACAGGGGACAGGTAGTGCTGTTTTTT	CASSLDRGQVVLFF
TRBD1	-	TRBV6-6	TRBJ2-7	TGTGCCAGCAGCCTGGACAGGGGAGGGGACGAGCAGTACTTC	CASSLDRGGDEQYF
TRBD1	-	TRBV4-3	TRBJ2-7	TGCGCCAGCAGCCAGGGCAGGGGGAACTACGAGCAGTACTTC	CASSQGRGNYEQYF
TRBD2	-	TRBV27	TRBJ2-5	TGTGCCAGCAGTTCCCGAGGTAGGGAGGGGAAGACCCAGTACTTC	CASSSRGREGKTQYF
TRBD2	-	TRBV5-4	TRBJ2-2	TGTGCCAGCAGCCCCGGGACTAGGTTCACCGGGGAGCTGTTTTTT	CASSPGTRFTGELFF
-	-	TRBV2	TRBJ2-7	TGTGCCAGCAGTGAAGCGCTTCGGACTGTCTACGAGCAGTACTTC	CASSEALRTVYEQYF
TRBD1	-	TRBV5-1	TRBJ2-7	TGCGCCAGCAGCTTGGGTACAGGGGTCTTATACGAGCAGTACTTC	CASSLGTGVLYEQYF
TRBD1	-	TRBV30	TRBJ1-6	TGTGCCTGGAGGACGGGACAGGGGAATTCACCCCTCCACTTT	CAWRTGQGNSPLHF
TRBD1	-	TRBV7-2	TRBJ2-7	TGTGCCAGCAGCCCCCGGGACAGGGGCCCCTACGAGCAGTACTTC	CASSPRDRGPYEQYF
TRBD2	-	TRBV13	TRBJ2-1	TGTGCCAGCAGCTTACGAGCGGGAGGGGCAAATGAGCAGTTCTTC	CASSLRAGGANEQFF
-	few	TRBV28	TRBJ2-3	TGTGCCAGCAGCTTGGCCACTACGCTCACAGATACGCAGTATTTT	CASSLATTLTDTQYF
-	-	TRBV30	TRBJ2-1	TGTGCCTGGAGCAATGACAGACTGAAGTACAATGAGCAGTTCTTC	CAWSNDRLKYNEQFF
TRBD1	-	TRBV5-6	TRBJ2-7	TGTGCCAGCAGCTTAGACCGGGACAGGCTCTACGAGCAGTACTTC	CASSLDRDRLYEQYF
-	-	TRBV30	TRBJ2-1	TGTGCCTGGAGGGGCCCACTTTATAATGAGCAGTTCTTC	CAWRGPLYNEQFF
TRBD2	-	TRBV11-2	TRBJ2-5	TGTGCCAGCAGCGGTAGCGGGGGTTCTGGAGAGACCCAGTACTTC	CASSGSGGSGETQYF
-	-	TRBV28	TRBJ2-7	TGTGCCAGCAGTTCCCACGGGGAGGAATCCTACGAGCAGTACTTC	CASSSHGEESYEQYF
-	-	TRBV30	TRBJ1-1	TGTGCCTGGACCCAAGAGGGCGCTGGGACTGAAGCTTTCTTT	CAWTQEGAGTEAFF
TRBD1	-	TRBV6-5	TRBJ2-2	TGTGCCAGCTCTAGGGGGCGGACCGGGGAGCTGTTTTTT	CASSRGRTGELFF
TRBD1	-	TRBV5-1	TRBJ2-5	TGCGCCAGCAGAGGACAGGGGTTAACGGAGACCCAGTACTTC	CASRGQGLTETQYF
TRBD2	once	TRBV7-2	TRBJ2-3	TGTGCCAGCAGGCTAGCGGGAGGTATAGATACGCAGTATTTT	CASRLAGGIDTQYF
-	-	TRBV19	TRBJ1-5	TGTGCCAGTAATTTGCCCGGAGGGAATCAGCCCCAGCATTTT	CASNLPGGNQPQHF